Listed here are 16 T cell receptor beta chains from one sample, sequenced in a study of T cell responses to AZD1222 COVID-19 vaccine. Some clones are missing from TCRdb's copy, which holds only in-frame ones; the method was immunoSEQ multiplex PCR. Of over 150,000 clones listed, approximately 87% were seen once; the top ten hold approximately 5.1%. The material was peripheral blood, obtained on day 0 of MenACWY control vaccination. The receptors come from an adult in good health.

This chain connects TRBV6-1 to TRBJ1-5, with D maybe TRBD1 (6 bases). The CDR3 contains 17 residues. Germline CDR1 reads MNHNS; CDR2 reads SASEGT. Trimming shortened V by 2 bases and J by 2 bases, and 16 bases separated the two germline ends. CDR3 sequence reads: CASSERLGGTGNQPQHF. The DNA for the CDR3 is TGTGCCAGCAGTGAAAGGTTGGGGGGCACGGGCAATCAGCCCCAGCATTTT.

The V gene is TRBV5-4, the J gene TRBJ1-1; D is ambiguous. This CDR3 has 14 amino acids. Germline CDR1 SGHNT, CDR2 YYREEE (reference sequence). The germline V and J ends were trimmed by 4 bases and 5 bases, with 15 bases remaining between them. DNA for the CDR3: TGTGCCAGCAGCCCCAGGAGGCGAGGGACTGAAGCTTTCTTT. Amino acid sequence: CASSPRRRGTEAFF.

This chain connects TRBV5-4 to TRBJ2-7; 11 positions match TRBD1. Germline trimming cut 3 bases from V and 3 bases from J; bases unmatched to any gene: 5. Looked up from germline, CDR1 is SGHNT and CDR2 is YYREEE (reference sequence). CDR3 size: 15 residues. The chain's CDR3 is CASSSSGTGGYEQYF. CDR3 in DNA: TGTGCCAGCAGCTCCTCCGGGACAGGGGGCTACGAGCAGTACTTC.

This chain joins TRBV10-3 and TRBJ2-3, with 9 bases identical to TRBD1. Germline V CDR1 and CDR2: ENHRY, SYGVKD. The CDR3 runs 14 residues. Losses at the gene ends were 10 bases for V and 2 bases for J; bases not matched to a gene: 7. CDR3 DNA: TGTGCCACCGGACAGGGGACCAACACAGATACGCAGTATTTT. This codes for CATGQGTNTDTQYF.

The chain couples TRBV18 to TRBJ1-2, with 7 positions matching TRBD1. The V segment lost 4 bases and the J segment 2 bases; nucleotides outside the gene matches: 10. Per germline, CDR1 KGHSH and CDR2 LQKENI. The CDR3 is 16 residues long. Written as DNA, the CDR3 is TGTGCCAGCTCACGGGCCACGGGACAGATAAACTATGGCTACACCTTC. Translated: CASSRATGQINYGYTF. Variable domain in full (rest from reference TRBV18 and TRBJ1-2): NAGVMQNPRHLVRRRGQEARLRCSPMKGHSHVYWYRQLPEEGLKFMVYLQKENIIDESGMPKERFSAEFPKEGPSILRIQQVVRGDSAAYFCASSRATGQINYGYTFGSGTRLTVV.

A single count supports this clone. This chain joins TRBV13 and TRBJ2-3; TRBD1 matches at 12 bases. Germline CDR1 is PRHDT and CDR2 is FYEKMQ (reference sequence). V lost 5 bases to trimming and J lost 6 bases; unmatched junction nucleotides: 12. This CDR3 contains 17 residues. CDR3 sequence reads: CASSPAGTGGLGDTQYF. The CDR3 coding sequence is TGTGCCAGCAGCCCTGCCGGGACAGGGGGCTTGGGGGATACGCAGTATTTT.

This chain uses TRBV21-1 with TRBJ1-2; the table calls TRBD1, which could not be checked here. TRBV21-1 is a pseudogene. CDR3 length: 19 amino acids. The CDR3 loop is CASSHRRWDSPLRGYGYTF. In nucleotides, the CDR3 is TGTGCCAGCAGCCATAGGAGGTGGGACAGTCCACTTCGGGGCTATGGCTACACCTTC.

The CDR3 region is CASTSWGQLYGYTF. The CDR3 bases are TGTGCCAGCACCTCCTGGGGACAGTTATATGGCTACACCTTC. This chain joins TRBV27 and TRBJ1-2; TRBD1 aligns across 7 bases. The V gene's germline CDR1 is MNHEY and CDR2 SMNVEV (reference sequence). The trim removed 7 bases at V and 5 bases at J, leaving 10 bases unmatched. This CDR3 comprises 14 residues.

The chain joins TRBV27 to TRBJ1-3; D perhaps matches TRBD1 (5 bases). This CDR3 spans 14 amino acids. Deletions cut 5 bases from V and 0 bases from J, with 8 bases between. CDR1 is MNHEY, CDR2 SMNVEV, per germline (reference sequence). The CDR3 DNA is TGTGCCAGCAGTACCGGGGCCTCTGGAAACACCATATATTTT. This gives the protein CASSTGASGNTIYF.

This clone was seen just once. V usage is TRBV28 and J usage is TRBJ1-6; D gene unclear. The CDR3 covers 12 residues. Per the germline V gene, CDR1 is MDHEN and CDR2 is SYDVKM. This CDR3 reads CVSSAGNSPLHF. The CDR3 bases are TGTGTCTCTAGCGCGGGGAATTCACCCCTCCACTTT.

The chain employs TRBV5-6 and TRBJ2-3; D unresolved. Trimming left V 4 bases short and J 4 bases short, with 16 bases between. From germline, CDR1 is SGHDT and CDR2 YYEEEE. The length of the CDR3 is 15 residues. The chain's CDR3 is CASSPLGSQADTQYF. The CDR3 DNA is TGTGCCAGCAGCCCATTGGGCTCTCAAGCAGATACGCAGTATTTT.

The chain couples TRBV30 to TRBJ2-5, with D possibly TRBD1 on 6 matching bases. Germline V gene data show CDR1 as GTSNPN and CDR2 as SVGIG (reference sequence). CDR3 length: 14 amino acids. Trimming shortened V by 2 bases and J by 2 bases, and 12 bases separated the two germline ends. The CDR3 sequence: CAWSQGPVQETQYF. The DNA for the CDR3 is TGTGCCTGGAGTCAGGGGCCAGTACAAGAGACCCAGTACTTC. The full variable domain, with the rest looked up from reference TRBV30 and TRBJ2-5, is SQTIHQWPATLVQPVGSPLSLECTVEGTSNPNLYWYRQAAGRGLQLLFYSVGIGQISSEVPQNLSASRPQDRQFILSSKKLLLSDSGFYLCAWSQGPVQETQYFGPGTRLLVL.

The chain joins TRBV10-3 to TRBJ1-2, with D perhaps matching TRBD1 (5 bases). The V end was cut by 0 bases, the J end by 2 bases, with 19 bases between. The CDR3 consists of 18 residues. Germline values: CDR1 ENHRY, CDR2 SYGVKD. The CDR3 region has the DNA TGTGCCATCAGTGAGTCTGGGCGAGGACACCGAGGGAACTATGGCTACACCTTC. As protein: CAISESGRGHRGNYGYTF.

This clone was seen just once. This sequence joins TRBV28 and TRBJ1-6; D unclear. The CDR3 contains 12 residues. Between the trimmed V and J ends, which lost 2 bases and 13 bases, there was a span of 9 bases. CDR1 is MDHEN, CDR2 SYDVKM, per germline. As DNA, the CDR3 is TGTGCCAGCAGTTTAATCGGGGAGCCCCTCCACTTT. Amino acids: CASSLIGEPLHF.

The gene calls are TRBV5-1 and TRBJ2-1, with 10 bases lining up with TRBD1. Germline V CDR1 and CDR2: SGHRS, YFSETQ. The CDR3 consists of 14 residues. Trimming at V came to 0 bases and at J to 7 bases, leaving 1 base not matched to a gene. CDR3 DNA sequence: TGCGCCAGCAGCTTGGGGGGACAGGGGAATGAGCAGTTCTTC. Protein product: CASSLGGQGNEQFF.

This clone was seen only once. The chain couples TRBV27 to TRBJ2-1; either TRBD1 or TRBD2 may fit D (6 bases each). CDR1 and CDR2 from the germline V gene are MNHEY and SMNVEV (reference sequence). Trimming cost V 6 bases and J 4 bases, with 16 bases left between them. This CDR3 is 15 amino acids long. The CDR3 here is CASRDGWGAYNEQFF. The CDR3 DNA follows: TGTGCCAGCAGGGATGGATGGGGGGCGTACAATGAGCAGTTCTTC.